This record looks at one T cell receptor beta chain sequence and its context. These data belong to a study of cytomegalovirus exposure and HLA in healthy donors. Looked up from germline, CDR1 is LNHNV and CDR2 is YYDKDF (reference sequence). Trimming shortened V by 0 bases and J by 0 bases, and 2 bases separated the two germline ends. This CDR3 contains 13 residues. The PCR used 60 Vbeta and 13 Jbeta primers. Repertoires were generated with immunoSEQ multiplex PCR, while TCRdb's copy carries only in-frame clones and drops some. The sample comprises hundreds of thousands of clones, about 80% of which are singletons, and around 1.9% rests with the top ten.

The receptor comes from a male donor in good health and CMV-seronegative. The specimen was PBMCs. The chain couples TRBV15 to TRBJ1-1; D is unclear. The CDR3: CATSRDMNTEAFF. CDR3 DNA: TGTGCCACCAGCAGAGACATGAACACTGAAGCTTTCTTT.